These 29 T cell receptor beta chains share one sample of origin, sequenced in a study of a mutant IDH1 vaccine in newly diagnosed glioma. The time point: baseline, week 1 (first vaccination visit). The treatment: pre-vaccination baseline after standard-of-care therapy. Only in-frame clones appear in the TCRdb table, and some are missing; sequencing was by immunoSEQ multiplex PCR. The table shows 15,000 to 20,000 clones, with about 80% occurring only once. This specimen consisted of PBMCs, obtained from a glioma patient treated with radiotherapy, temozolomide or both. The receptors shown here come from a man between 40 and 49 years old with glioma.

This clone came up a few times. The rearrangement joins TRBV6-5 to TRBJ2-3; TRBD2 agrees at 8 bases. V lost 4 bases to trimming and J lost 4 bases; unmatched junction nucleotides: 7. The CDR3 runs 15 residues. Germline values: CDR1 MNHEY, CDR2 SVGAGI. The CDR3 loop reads CASSWEAGVSDTQYF. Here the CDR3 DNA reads TGTGCCAGCAGTTGGGAAGCGGGAGTGTCAGATACGCAGTATTTT.

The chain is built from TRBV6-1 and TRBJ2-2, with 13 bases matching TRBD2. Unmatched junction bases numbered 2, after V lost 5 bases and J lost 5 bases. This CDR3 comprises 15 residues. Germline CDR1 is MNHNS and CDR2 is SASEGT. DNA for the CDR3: TGTGCCAGCAGTCAACTAGCGGGAGGGACCGGGGAGCTGTTTTTT. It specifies CASSQLAGGTGELFF.

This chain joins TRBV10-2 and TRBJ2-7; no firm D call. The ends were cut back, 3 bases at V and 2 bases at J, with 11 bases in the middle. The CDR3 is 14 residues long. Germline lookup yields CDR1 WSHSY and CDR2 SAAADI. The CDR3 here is CASSDPGFPYEQYF. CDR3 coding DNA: TGCGCCAGCAGTGACCCAGGCTTCCCCTACGAGCAGTACTTC.

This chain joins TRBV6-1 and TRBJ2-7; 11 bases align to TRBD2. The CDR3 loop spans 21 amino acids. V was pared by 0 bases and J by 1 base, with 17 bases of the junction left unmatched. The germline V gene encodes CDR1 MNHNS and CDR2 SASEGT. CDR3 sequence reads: CASSEALLRVGLAGGSYEQYF. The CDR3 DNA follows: TGTGCCAGCAGTGAAGCGCTTCTGCGGGTCGGGCTAGCGGGAGGTTCCTACGAGCAGTACTTC.

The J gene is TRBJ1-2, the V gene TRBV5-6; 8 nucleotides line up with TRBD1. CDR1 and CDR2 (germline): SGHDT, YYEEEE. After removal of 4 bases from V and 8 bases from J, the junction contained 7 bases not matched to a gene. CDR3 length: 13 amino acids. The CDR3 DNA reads TGTGCCAGCAGCCCAGACAGGGGCGGGGGCTACACCTTC. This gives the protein CASSPDRGGGYTF.

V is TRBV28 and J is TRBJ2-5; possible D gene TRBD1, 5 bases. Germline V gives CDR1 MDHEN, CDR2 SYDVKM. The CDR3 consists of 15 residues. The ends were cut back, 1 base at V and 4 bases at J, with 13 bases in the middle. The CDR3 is CASSLSVGPLETQYF. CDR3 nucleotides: TGTGCCAGCAGTTTATCCGTGGGGCCCCTAGAGACCCAGTACTTC.

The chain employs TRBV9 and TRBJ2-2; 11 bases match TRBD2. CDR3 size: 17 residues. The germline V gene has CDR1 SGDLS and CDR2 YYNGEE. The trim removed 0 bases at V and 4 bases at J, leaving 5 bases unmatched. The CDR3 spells CASSVVAGGPGTGELFF. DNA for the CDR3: TGTGCCAGCAGCGTAGTAGCGGGAGGGCCGGGCACCGGGGAGCTGTTTTTT.

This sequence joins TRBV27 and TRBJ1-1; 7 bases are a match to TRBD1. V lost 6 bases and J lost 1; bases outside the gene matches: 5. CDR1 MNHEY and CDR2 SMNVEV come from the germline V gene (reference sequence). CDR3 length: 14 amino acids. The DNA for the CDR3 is TGTGCCAGCAGCCCAGGGACAGAGAACACTGAAGCTTTCTTT. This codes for CASSPGTENTEAFF.

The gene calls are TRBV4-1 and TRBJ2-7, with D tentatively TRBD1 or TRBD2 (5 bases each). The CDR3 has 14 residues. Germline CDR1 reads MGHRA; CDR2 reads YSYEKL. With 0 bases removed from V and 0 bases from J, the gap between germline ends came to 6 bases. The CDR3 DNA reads TGCGCCAGCAGCCAAGAGAGGGGCTCCTACGAGCAGTACTTC. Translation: CASSQERGSYEQYF.

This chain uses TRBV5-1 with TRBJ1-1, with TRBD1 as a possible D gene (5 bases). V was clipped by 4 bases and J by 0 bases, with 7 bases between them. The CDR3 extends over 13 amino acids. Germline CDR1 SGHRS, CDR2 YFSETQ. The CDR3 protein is CASSGGMNTEAFF. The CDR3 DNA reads TGCGCCAGCAGCGGGGGGATGAACACTGAAGCTTTCTTT.

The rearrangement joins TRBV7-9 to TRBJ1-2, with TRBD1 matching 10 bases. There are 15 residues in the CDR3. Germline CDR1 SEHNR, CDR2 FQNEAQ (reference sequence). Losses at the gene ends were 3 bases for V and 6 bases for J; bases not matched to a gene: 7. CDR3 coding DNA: TGTGCCAGCAGCTTGACAGAGGACAGGGGGAATGGCTACACCTTC. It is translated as CASSLTEDRGNGYTF.

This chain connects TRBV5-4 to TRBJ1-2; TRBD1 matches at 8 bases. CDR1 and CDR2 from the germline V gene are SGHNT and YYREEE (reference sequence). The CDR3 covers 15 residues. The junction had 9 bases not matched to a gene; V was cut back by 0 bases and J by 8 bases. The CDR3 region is CASSLGGQGRKGYTF. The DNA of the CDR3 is TGTGCCAGCAGCTTGGGTGGACAGGGAAGAAAGGGCTACACCTTC.

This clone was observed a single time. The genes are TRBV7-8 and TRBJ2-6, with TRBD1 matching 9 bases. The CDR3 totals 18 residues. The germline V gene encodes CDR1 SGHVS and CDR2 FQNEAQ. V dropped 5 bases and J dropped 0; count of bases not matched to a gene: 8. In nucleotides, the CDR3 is TGTGCCAGCAGCCCTGGACAGGGGAACCCCTCTGGGGCCAACGTCCTGACTTTC. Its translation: CASSPGQGNPSGANVLTF.

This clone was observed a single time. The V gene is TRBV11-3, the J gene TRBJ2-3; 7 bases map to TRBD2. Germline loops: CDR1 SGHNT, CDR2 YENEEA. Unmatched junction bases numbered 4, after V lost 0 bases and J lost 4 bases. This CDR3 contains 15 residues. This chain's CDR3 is CASSLDSSGADTQYF. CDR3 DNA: TGTGCCAGCAGCTTAGATTCTAGCGGTGCAGATACGCAGTATTTT. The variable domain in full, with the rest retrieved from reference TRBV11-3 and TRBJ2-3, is EAGVVQSPRYKIIEKKQPVAFWCNPISGHNTLYWYLQNLGQGPELLIRYENEEAVDDSQLPKDRFSAERLKGVDSTLKIQPAELGDSAVYLCASSLDSSGADTQYFGPGTRLTVL.

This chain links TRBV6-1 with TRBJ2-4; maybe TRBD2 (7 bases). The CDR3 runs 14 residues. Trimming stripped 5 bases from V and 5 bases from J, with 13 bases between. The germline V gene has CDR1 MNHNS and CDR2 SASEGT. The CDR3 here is CASSPLGGQNIQYF. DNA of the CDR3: TGTGCCAGCAGTCCCTTGGGGGGGCAAAACATTCAGTACTTC.

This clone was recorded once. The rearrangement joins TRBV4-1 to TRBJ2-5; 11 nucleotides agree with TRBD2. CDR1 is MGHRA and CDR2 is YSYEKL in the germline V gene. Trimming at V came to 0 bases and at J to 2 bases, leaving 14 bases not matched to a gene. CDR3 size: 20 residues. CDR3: CASSQDGYPPGLAVQETQYF. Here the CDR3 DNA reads TGCGCCAGCAGCCAAGATGGTTACCCCCCGGGACTAGCGGTTCAAGAGACCCAGTACTTC.

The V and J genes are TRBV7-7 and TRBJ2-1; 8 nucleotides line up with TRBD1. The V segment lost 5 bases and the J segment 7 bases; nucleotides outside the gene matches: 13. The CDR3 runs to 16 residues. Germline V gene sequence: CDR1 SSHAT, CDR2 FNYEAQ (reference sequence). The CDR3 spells CASSVGGQGTRNEQFF. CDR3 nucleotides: TGTGCCAGCAGCGTTGGAGGACAGGGCACGAGGAATGAGCAGTTCTTC.

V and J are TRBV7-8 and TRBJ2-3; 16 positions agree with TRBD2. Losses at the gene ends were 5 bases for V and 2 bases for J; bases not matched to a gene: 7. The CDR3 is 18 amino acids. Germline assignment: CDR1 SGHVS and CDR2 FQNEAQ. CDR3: CASSPGTSGRAITDTQYF. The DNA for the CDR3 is TGTGCCAGCAGCCCTGGGACTAGCGGGAGGGCCATCACAGATACGCAGTATTTT. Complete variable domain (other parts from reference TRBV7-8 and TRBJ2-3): GAGVSQSPRYKVAKRGQDVALRCDPISGHVSLFWYQQALGQGPEFLTYFQNEAQLDKSGLPSDRFFAERPEGSVSTLKIQRTQQEDSAVYLCASSPGTSGRAITDTQYFGPGTRLTVL.

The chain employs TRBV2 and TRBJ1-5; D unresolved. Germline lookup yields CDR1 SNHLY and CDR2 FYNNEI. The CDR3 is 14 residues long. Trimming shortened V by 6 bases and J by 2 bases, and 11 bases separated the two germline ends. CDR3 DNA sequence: TGTGCCAGCAGATCGGGTTTAGGCAATCAGCCCCAGCATTTT. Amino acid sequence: CASRSGLGNQPQHF.

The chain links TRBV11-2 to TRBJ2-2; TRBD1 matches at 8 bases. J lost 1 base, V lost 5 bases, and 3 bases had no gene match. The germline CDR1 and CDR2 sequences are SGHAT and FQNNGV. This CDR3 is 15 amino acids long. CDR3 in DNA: TGTGCCAGCAGCACCGGACAGGGGAACACCGGGGAGCTGTTTTTT. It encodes CASSTGQGNTGELFF.

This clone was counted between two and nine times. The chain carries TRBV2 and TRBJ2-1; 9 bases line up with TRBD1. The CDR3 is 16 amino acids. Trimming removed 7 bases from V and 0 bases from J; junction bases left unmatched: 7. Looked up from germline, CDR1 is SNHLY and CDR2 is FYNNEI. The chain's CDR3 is CASKGQGTYSYNEQFF. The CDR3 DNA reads TGTGCCAGCAAGGGACAGGGCACTTACTCCTACAATGAGCAGTTCTTC. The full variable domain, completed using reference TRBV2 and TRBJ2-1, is EPEVTQTPSHQVTQMGQEVILRCVPISNHLYFYWYRQILGQKVEFLVSFYNNEISEKSEIFDDQFSVERPDGSNFTLKIRSTKLEDSAMYFCASKGQGTYSYNEQFFGPGTRLTVL.

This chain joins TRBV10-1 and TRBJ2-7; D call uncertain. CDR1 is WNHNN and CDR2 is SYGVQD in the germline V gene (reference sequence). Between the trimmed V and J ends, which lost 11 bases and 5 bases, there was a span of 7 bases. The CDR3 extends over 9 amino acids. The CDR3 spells CARPHEQYV. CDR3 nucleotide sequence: TGCGCCCGCCCCCACGAGCAGTACGTC.

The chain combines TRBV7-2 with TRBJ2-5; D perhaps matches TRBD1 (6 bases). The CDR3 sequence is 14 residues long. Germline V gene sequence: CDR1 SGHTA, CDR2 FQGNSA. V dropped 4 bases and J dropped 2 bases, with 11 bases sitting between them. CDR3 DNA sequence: TGTGCCAGCAGCTCGCAGGGGACACAAGAGACCCAGTACTTC. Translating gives CASSSQGTQETQYF. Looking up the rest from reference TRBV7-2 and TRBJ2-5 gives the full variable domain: GAGVSQSPSNKVTEKGKDVELRCDPISGHTALYWYRQSLGQGLEFLIYFQGNSAPDKSGLPSDRFSAERTGGSVSTLTIQRTQQEDSAVYLCASSSQGTQETQYFGPGTRLLVL.

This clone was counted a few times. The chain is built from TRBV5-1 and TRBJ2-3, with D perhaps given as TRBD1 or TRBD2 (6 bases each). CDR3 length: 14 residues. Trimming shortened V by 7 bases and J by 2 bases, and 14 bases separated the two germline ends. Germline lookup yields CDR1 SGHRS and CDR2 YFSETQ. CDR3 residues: CASRRGDLTDTQYF. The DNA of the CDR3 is TGCGCCAGCCGGAGGGGGGACCTCACAGATACGCAGTATTTT.

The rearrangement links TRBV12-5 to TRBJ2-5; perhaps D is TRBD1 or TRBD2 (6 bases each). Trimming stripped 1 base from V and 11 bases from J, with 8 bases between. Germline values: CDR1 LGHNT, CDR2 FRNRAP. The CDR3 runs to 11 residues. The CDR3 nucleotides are TGTGCTAGTGGTTTGGGAGGGGGGCAGTACTTC. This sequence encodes CASGLGGGQYF.

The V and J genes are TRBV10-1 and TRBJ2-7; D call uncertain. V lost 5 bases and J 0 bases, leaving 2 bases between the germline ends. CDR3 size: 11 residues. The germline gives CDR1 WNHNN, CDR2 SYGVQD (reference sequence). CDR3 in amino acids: CASSNSYEQYF. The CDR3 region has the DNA TGCGCCAGCAGTAACTCCTACGAGCAGTACTTC.

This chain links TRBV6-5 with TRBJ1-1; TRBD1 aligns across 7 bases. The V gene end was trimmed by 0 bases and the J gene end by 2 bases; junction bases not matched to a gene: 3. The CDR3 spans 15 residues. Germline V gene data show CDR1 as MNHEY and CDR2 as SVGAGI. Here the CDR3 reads CASSYSGTANTEAFF. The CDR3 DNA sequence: TGTGCCAGCAGTTACTCGGGGACAGCTAACACTGAAGCTTTCTTT.

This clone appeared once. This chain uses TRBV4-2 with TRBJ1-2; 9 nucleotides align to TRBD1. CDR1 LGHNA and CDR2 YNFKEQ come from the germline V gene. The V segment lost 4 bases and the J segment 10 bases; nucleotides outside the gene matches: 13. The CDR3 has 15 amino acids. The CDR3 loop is CASSRRTGVPLIYTF. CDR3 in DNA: TGTGCCAGCAGCCGTAGGACAGGGGTCCCCCTAATCTACACCTTC.

CDR3: CASSSPNNVQRNQAFF. The CDR3 DNA reads as TGCGCCAGCAGCTCGCCAAATAACGTTCAGCGGAATCAAGCTTTCTTT. This rearrangement joins TRBV5-1 to TRBJ1-1, with D unresolved. This CDR3 has 16 residues. Germline CDR1 and CDR2: SGHRS and YFSETQ. V dropped 3 bases and J dropped 9 bases, with 24 bases sitting between them.